This TCR beta chain originates from a study of technical replicates of blood from a handful of donors. Repertoires were generated with immunoSEQ multiplex PCR, while TCRdb's copy carries only in-frame clones and drops some. Seen here are almost 70,000 clones, approximately 90% observed once, and the top ten hold 4.5% to 5%. V was trimmed by 3 bases and J by 7 bases, leaving 15 bases between them. CDR3 length equals 14 residues. The V gene's germline CDR1 is SGHTA and CDR2 FQGNSA. The chain is built from TRBV7-2 and TRBJ1-1; D call uncertain. This receptor was obtained from a human donor in good health. Some clones in this sample may be carry-over from other donors' samples. Sequencing used PBMCs. The CDR3 reads CASSLDGRASEAFF. The CDR3 DNA reads TGTGCCAGCAGCTTGGACGGGCGGGCAAGTGAAGCTTTCTTT.